The clone carrying this TCR beta chain was counted only a few times. The antigen remains unidentified. The authors built TCR beta libraries using iRepertoire HTBI primers and Arm-PCR of CDR3 regions. TCRdb analysed the multiplex PCR reads with MiXCR anew, one entry per CDR3 protein. The repertoire holds under 350,000 distinct CDR3 sequences, with 22% as singletons. This record comes from a study of regulatory T cells in long-lasting Graves disease. The study, taken as a whole, reports: Newly diagnosed disease favored TRBV20-1 and TRBJ2-1 over persistent disease. Samples came from peripheral blood alone, without thyroid tissue.

There are 16 residues in the CDR3. Germline loops: CDR1 LNHNV, CDR2 YYDKDF (reference sequence). Trimming cost V 3 bases and J 2 bases, with 16 bases left between them. Time point meaning: persistent/refractory GD, antithyroid drugs over 5 years with positive TRAb. After RNA was extracted from PBMCs, the TCR library was made from it. Patient provenance is recorded as an endocrinology department in Xi'an, China. This TCR came from a female donor with Graves disease. The chain employs TRBV15 and TRBJ2-5; TRBD2 is a possible D gene (7 bases). Here the sequenced sample was peripheral blood mononuclear cells (PBMCs), taken when the disease was refractory, from a patient treated with antithyroid drugs. Here the CDR3 DNA reads TGTGCCACCAGCAGGAGCCCTGGGGGGGCACAAGAGACCCAGTACTTC. Translated: CATSRSPGGAQETQYF.